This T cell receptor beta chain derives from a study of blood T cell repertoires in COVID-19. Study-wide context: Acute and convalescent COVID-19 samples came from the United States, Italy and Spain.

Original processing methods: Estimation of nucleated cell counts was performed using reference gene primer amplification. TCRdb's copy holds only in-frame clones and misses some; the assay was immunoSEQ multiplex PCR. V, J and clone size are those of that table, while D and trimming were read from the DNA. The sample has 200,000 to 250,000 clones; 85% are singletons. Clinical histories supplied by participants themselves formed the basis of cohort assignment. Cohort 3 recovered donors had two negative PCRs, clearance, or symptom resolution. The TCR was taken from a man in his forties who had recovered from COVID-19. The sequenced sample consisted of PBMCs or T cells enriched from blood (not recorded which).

CDR3 loop: CASSYRERNEAFF. CDR3 nucleotide sequence: TGTGCCAGCTCATACAGGGAAAGAAACGAAGCTTTCTTT. V and J are TRBV6-5 and TRBJ1-1; D possibly corresponds to TRBD1 (6 bases). CDR3 size: 13 residues. Germline assignment: CDR1 MNHEY and CDR2 SVGAGI. Trimming took 8 bases from V and 8 from J, leaving 18 bases between them.